Following are 12 T cell receptor beta chains from one sample sequenced in a study of blood T cell repertoires in COVID-19. The table came from immunoSEQ multiplex PCR; TCRdb's copy has only in-frame clones and leaves some out. The sample shows a few hundred thousand clones, about 85% of them seen only once. The specimen was peripheral blood. These TCRs come from a woman under 30 with acute or convalescent COVID-19.

In regard to this clone: A far larger clone is one base from this, pointing to a likely read error. The chain joins TRBV2 to TRBJ1-1, with TRBD1 identical over 8 bases. With 6 bases clipped from V and 4 bases from J, the junction kept 4 bases outside the gene matches. Germline loops: CDR1 SNHLY, CDR2 FYNNEI. The CDR3 covers 13 residues. The CDR3 DNA reads as TGTGCCAGCAGACCCACAGGGGGCACTGAAGCTTTCTTT. It translates to CASRPTGGTEAFF. The variable domain in full, completed from reference TRBV2 and TRBJ1-1, reads EPEVTQTPSHQVTQMGQEVILRCVPISNHLYFYWYRQILGQKVEFLVSFYNNEISEKSEIFDDQFSVERPDGSNFTLKIRSTKLEDSAMYFCASRPTGGTEAFFGQGTRLTVV.

The chain is built from TRBV9 and TRBJ1-2; TRBD1 matches at 8 bases. Trimming took 3 bases from V and 5 from J; bases not matched to a gene: 3. There are 13 residues in the CDR3. Germline V gene sequence: CDR1 SGDLS, CDR2 YYNGEE. For the CDR3, the DNA is TGTGCCAGCAGCGCCCGGACAGGGTATGGCTACACCTTC. Amino acids: CASSARTGYGYTF.

This rearrangement joins TRBV5-1 to TRBJ1-3, with D tentatively TRBD1 (6 bases). CDR1 SGHRS and CDR2 YFSETQ come from the germline V gene. This CDR3 has 15 amino acids. The germline V and J ends were trimmed by 7 bases and 0 bases, with 14 bases remaining between them. The CDR3 DNA follows: TGCGCCAGCCGTTCCACAGGGATCTCTGGAAACACCATATATTTT. Encoded protein: CASRSTGISGNTIYF.

This clone was found a few times. V is TRBV6-5 and J is TRBJ2-3; a weak D match, TRBD2 (6 bases). CDR1 is MNHEY, CDR2 SVGAGI, per germline. CDR3 length: 14 residues. Between the trimmed V and J ends, which lost 9 bases and 0 bases, there was a span of 13 bases. CDR3 amino acids: CASSGTTSTDTQYF. The CDR3, as DNA: TGTGCCAGTAGCGGTACTACTAGCACAGATACGCAGTATTTT.

The gene calls are TRBV11-1 and TRBJ1-2; TRBD1 is a possible D gene (5 bases). Between the trimmed V and J ends, which lost 5 bases and 7 bases, there was a span of 11 bases. The CDR3 totals 12 residues. Germline CDR1 SGHAT, CDR2 FQDESV (reference sequence). CDR3 DNA sequence: TGTGCCAGCAGCCGTACAGGAGTTGGCTACACCTTC. It yields the protein CASSRTGVGYTF.

Concerning this clone: At one boundary the junction diverges from the germline segment, which might be a read error. The rearrangement uses TRBV15 and TRBJ2-5, with TRBD1 as a possible D gene (6 bases). This CDR3 is built from 14 residues. Germline V CDR1 and CDR2: LNHNV, YYDKDF (reference sequence). The CDR3 loop reads CATQDSINQVTQYF. CDR3 DNA: TGTGCCACCCAGGACAGTATAAACCAAGTGACCCAGTACTTC.

This clone was found once. This rearrangement joins TRBV7-3 to TRBJ2-5; D is possibly TRBD2 (5 bases). Trimming shortened V by 3 bases and J by 4 bases, and 9 bases separated the two germline ends. Germline V gives CDR1 SGHTA, CDR2 FQGTGA. This CDR3 is built from 13 residues. The CDR3 loop is CASSFGEGETQYF. The CDR3 region has the DNA TGTGCCAGCAGCTTCGGGGAAGGAGAGACCCAGTACTTC.

The chain has TRBV5-1 and TRBJ2-5, with 7 bases matching TRBD2. V trimming: 0 bases; J trimming: 3 bases; junction bases outside the gene matches: 11. Germline values: CDR1 SGHRS, CDR2 YFSETQ. This CDR3 comprises 17 residues. The CDR3 DNA is TGCGCCAGCAGCTTGGCGTATCTCGGCGGGGGAGAAGAGACCCAGTACTTC. It yields the protein CASSLAYLGGGEETQYF.

The chain has TRBV12-5 and TRBJ1-2; D perhaps matches TRBD1 (5 bases). Trimming took 0 bases from V and 4 from J, leaving 15 bases between them. Germline assignment: CDR1 LGHNT and CDR2 FRNRAP. This CDR3 is built from 16 residues. Written as DNA, the CDR3 is TGTGCTAGTGGTTTGGTACCGGACACCTGGGGCTATGGCTACACCTTC. This gives the protein CASGLVPDTWGYGYTF.

The CDR3 loop is CASSYENSAYEQYF. CDR3 sequence (DNA): TGTGCCAGCAGTTATGAGAACTCCGCCTACGAGCAGTACTTC. The V gene is TRBV6-5, the J gene TRBJ2-7; D gene unclear. The CDR3 sequence is 14 residues long. V lost 3 bases and J lost 2, with 11 bases in between. The germline V gene has CDR1 MNHEY and CDR2 SVGAGI.

V and J are TRBV5-6 and TRBJ1-1; no clear D gene. Between the trimmed V and J ends, which lost 1 base and 5 bases, there was a span of 12 bases. The CDR3 extends over 14 amino acids. Germline V gene lookup returns CDR1 SGHDT and CDR2 YYEEEE. CDR3 nucleotide sequence: TGTGCCAGCAGCTTGTGGGGAGGAGGGACTGAAGCTTTCTTT. Translated: CASSLWGGGTEAFF.

CDR3 protein: CASSFWGGSADEQYF. Written as DNA, the CDR3 is TGTGCCAGCAGCTTTTGGGGGGGCTCGGCCGACGAGCAGTACTTC. The chain is built from TRBV5-4 and TRBJ2-7, with D possibly matching TRBD2 (7 bases). The V gene lost 2 bases and the J gene lost 5 bases, with 17 bases spanning the gap. This CDR3 region has 15 residues. Germline V CDR1 and CDR2: SGHNT, YYREEE (reference sequence). The variable domain in full, completed from reference TRBV5-4 and TRBJ2-7, reads ETGVTQSPTHLIKTRGQQVTLRCSSQSGHNTVSWYQQALGQGPQFIFQYYREEENGRGNFPPRFSGLQFPNYSSELNVNALELDDSALYLCASSFWGGSADEQYFGPGTRLTVT.